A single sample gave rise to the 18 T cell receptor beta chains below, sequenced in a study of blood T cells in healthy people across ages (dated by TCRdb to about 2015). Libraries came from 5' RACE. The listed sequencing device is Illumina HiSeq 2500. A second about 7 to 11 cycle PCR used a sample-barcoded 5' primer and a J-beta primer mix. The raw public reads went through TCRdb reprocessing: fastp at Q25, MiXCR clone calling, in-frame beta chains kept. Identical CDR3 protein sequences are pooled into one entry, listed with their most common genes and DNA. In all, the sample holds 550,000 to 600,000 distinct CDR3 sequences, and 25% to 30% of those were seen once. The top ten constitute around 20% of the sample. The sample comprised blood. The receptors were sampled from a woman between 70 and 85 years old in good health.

The CDR3 coding sequence is TGCAGCGTTGCAAGCGGGGGGCGGGGTGAGCAGTTCTTC. Its translation: CSVASGGRGEQFF. The chain is built from TRBV29-1 and TRBJ2-1; 9 bases fit TRBD2. The CDR3 spans 13 residues. Germline CDR1 SQVTM, CDR2 ANQGSEA. Trimming removed 4 bases from V and 9 bases from J; junction bases left unmatched: 7.

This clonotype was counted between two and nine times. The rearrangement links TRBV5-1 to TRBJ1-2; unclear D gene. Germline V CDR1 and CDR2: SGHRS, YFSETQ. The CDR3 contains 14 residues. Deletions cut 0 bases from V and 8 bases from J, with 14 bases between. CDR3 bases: TGCGCCAGCAGCTTGGCCTCGTCGGGAAGGGGCTACACCTTC. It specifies CASSLASSGRGYTF.

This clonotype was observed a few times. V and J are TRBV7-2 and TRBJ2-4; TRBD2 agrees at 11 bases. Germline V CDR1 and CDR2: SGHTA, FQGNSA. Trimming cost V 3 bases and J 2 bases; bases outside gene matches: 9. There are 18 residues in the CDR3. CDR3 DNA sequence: TGTGCCAGCAGCTTCGGGCTAGCGGGGGGTCTGTCCAAAAACATTCAGTACTTC. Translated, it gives CASSFGLAGGLSKNIQYF.

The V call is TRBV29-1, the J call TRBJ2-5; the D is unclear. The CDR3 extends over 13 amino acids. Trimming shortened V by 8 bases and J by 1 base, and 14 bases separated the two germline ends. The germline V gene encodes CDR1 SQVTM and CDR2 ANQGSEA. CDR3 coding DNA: TGCAGCATGCTCTCCGGAATCCAAGAGACCCAGTACTTC. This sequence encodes CSMLSGIQETQYF.

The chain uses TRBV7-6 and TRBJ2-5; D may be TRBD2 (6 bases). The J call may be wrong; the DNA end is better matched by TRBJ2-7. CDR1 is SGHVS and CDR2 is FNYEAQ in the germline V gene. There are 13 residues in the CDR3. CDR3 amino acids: CASSPSFGGEQYF. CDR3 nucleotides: TGTGCCAGCAGCCCCTCGTTCGGGGGCGAGCAGTACTTC.

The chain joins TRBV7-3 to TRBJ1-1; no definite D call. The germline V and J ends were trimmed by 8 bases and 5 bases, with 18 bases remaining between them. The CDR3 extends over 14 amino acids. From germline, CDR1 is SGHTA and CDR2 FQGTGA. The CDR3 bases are TGTGCCAGCTCCCGTGGGTCCCAAGAGACTGAAGCTTTCTTT. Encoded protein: CASSRGSQETEAFF.

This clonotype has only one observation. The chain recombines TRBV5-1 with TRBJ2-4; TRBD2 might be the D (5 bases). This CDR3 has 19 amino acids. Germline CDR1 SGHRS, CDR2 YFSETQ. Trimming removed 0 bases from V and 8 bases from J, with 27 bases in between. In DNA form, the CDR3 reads TGCGCCAGCAGCTTGGGGAGTTCGTTTGGCAGCCCCTCACTAGACATTCAGTACTTC. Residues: CASSLGSSFGSPSLDIQYF.

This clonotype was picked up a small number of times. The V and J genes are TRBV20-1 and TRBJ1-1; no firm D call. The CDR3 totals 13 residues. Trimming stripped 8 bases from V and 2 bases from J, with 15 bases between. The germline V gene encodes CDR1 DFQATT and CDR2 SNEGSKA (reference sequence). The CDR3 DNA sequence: TGCAGTTCGCGGACGGTTTTCAACACTGAAGCTTTCTTT. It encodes CSSRTVFNTEAFF.

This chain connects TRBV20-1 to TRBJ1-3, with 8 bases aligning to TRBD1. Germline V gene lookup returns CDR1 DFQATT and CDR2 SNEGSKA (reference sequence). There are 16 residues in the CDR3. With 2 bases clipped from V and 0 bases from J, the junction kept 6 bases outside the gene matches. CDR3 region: CSARSGTGLSGNTIYF. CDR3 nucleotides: TGCAGTGCTAGATCCGGGACAGGTCTCTCTGGAAACACCATATATTTT.

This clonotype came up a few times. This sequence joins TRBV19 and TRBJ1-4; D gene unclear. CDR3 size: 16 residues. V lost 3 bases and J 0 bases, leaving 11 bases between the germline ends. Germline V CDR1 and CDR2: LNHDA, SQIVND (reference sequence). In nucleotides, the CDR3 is TGTGCCAGTAGTATGAGAAGGGATCCAACTAATGAAAAACTGTTTTTT. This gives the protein CASSMRRDPTNEKLFF.

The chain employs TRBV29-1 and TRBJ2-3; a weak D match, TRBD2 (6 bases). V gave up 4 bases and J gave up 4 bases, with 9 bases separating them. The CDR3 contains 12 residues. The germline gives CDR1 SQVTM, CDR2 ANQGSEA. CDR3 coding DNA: TGCAGCGTTGGGGGGGACGCAGATACGCAGTATTTT. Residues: CSVGGDADTQYF.

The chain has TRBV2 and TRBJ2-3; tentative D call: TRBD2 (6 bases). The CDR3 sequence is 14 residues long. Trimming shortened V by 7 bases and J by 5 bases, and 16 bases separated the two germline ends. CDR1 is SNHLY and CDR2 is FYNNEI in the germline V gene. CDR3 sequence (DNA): TGTGCCAGCAAAGGTCCGACGGGGGTAGATACGCAGTATTTT. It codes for CASKGPTGVDTQYF.

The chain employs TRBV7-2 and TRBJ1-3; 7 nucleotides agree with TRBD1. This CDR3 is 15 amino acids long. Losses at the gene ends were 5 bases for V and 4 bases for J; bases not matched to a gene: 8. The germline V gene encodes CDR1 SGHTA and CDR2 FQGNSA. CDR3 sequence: CASSLYTGAGNTIYF. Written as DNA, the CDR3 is TGTGCCAGCAGCCTTTACACAGGGGCCGGAAACACCATATATTTT.

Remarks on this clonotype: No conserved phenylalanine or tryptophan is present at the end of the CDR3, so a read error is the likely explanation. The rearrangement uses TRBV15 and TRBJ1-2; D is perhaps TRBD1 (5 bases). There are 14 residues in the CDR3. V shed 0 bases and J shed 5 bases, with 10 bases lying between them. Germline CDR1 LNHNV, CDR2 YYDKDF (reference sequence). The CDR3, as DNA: TGTGCCACCAGCAGAGAAGGGGCCGGGTATGGCTACACCCTC. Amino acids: CATSREGAGYGYTL.

CDR3 DNA sequence: TGTGCCAGCAGGCCCGGGGATCTCAAACTGTTTTTT. Translating it yields CASRPGDLKLFF. V is TRBV12-3 or TRBV12-4 and J is TRBJ1-4; D is undetermined. V was shortened by 6 bases and J by 11 bases, with 13 bases between the two germline ends. CDR3 size: 12 residues.

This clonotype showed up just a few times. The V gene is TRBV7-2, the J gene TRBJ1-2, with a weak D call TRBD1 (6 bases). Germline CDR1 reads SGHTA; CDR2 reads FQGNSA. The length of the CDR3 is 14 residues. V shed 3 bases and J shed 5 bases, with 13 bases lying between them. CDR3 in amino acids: CASSLVQGPYGYTF. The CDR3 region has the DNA TGTGCCAGCAGCTTGGTGCAGGGGCCGTATGGCTACACCTTC.

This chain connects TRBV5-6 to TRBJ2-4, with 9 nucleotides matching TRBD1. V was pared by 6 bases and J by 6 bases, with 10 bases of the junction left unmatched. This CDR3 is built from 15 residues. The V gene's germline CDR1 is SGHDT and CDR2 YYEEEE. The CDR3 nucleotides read TGTGCCAGCACCATACAGGGGGCCTTCGGAAACATTCAGTACTTC. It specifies CASTIQGAFGNIQYF.

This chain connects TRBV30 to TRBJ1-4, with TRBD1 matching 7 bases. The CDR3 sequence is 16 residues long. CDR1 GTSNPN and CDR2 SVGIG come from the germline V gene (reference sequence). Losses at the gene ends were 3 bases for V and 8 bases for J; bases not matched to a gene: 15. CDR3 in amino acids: CAWRYYPGTAQEKLFF. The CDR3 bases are TGTGCCTGGAGATACTACCCCGGGACAGCTCAGGAAAAACTGTTTTTT. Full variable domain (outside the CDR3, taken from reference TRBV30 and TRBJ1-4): SQTIHQWPATLVQPVGSPLSLECTVEGTSNPNLYWYRQAAGRGLQLLFYSVGIGQISSEVPQNLSASRPQDRQFILSSKKLLLSDSGFYLCAWRYYPGTAQEKLFFGSGTQLSVL.